This T cell receptor (beta chain) was recorded in a study of fetal regulatory T cell absence and autoimmunity. Overall study findings and caveats: In IPEX syndrome, oligoclonal enrichment was read as supporting prenatal antigen-driven autoimmunity in the pancreas.

Libraries were prepared by immunoSEQ multiplex PCR; TCRdb keeps only in-frame clonotypes and omits some of them. Here the sample spans approximately 46,000 clones, roughly four fifths being singletons. About this clone itself: As yet, its antigen is unknown.

Germline assignment: CDR1 MNHNS and CDR2 SASEGT. This CDR3 is 15 amino acids long. The V end lost 7 bases, the J end lost 1 base, and 16 bases lay between the germline ends. The receptor's source is a newborn boy with IPEX syndrome. The chain recombines TRBV6-1 with TRBJ1-1, with D unclear. Sequencing was performed on cord blood. The CDR3 here is CASKVWQQRNTEAFF. CDR3 sequence (DNA): TGTGCCAGCAAAGTTTGGCAGCAACGGAACACTGAAGCTTTCTTT.